Each of the 15 T cell receptor beta chains below was sequenced from the same sample in a study of monozygotic twins with cystic fibrosis. Sequencing used immunoSEQ multiplex PCR; TCRdb keeps in-frame clones, though not all of them. The sample lists 13,000 to 15,000 clones; roughly 84% were seen once. Sequenced input: blood. The origin of the receptors is a boy aged 5-17 years with cystic fibrosis.

This rearrangement joins TRBV29-1 to TRBJ2-2; D unresolved. Germline CDR1 reads SQVTM; CDR2 reads ANQGSEA. This CDR3 has 12 amino acids. The V gene lost 4 bases and the J gene lost 5 bases, with 8 bases spanning the gap. CDR3 region: CSVVGETGELFF. Written as DNA, the CDR3 is TGCAGCGTTGTTGGCGAAACCGGGGAGCTGTTTTTT.

Note on this clone: One junction end does not reproduce the germline sequence, and a read error may be involved. The chain joins TRBV4-1 to TRBJ2-7; D ambiguous. CDR1 is MGHRA, CDR2 YSYEKL, per germline. This CDR3 comprises 16 residues. CDR3 sequence: CASSHLDVLGFYDQYF. The CDR3 region has the DNA TGCGCCAGCAGCCATTTAGACGTCTTGGGGTTCTACGACCAGTACTTC.

The V call is TRBV19, the J call TRBJ1-4, with TRBD1 matching over 11 bases. This CDR3 spans 13 amino acids. Looked up from germline, CDR1 is LNHDA and CDR2 is SQIVND (reference sequence). V lost 5 bases to trimming and J lost 8 bases; unmatched junction nucleotides: 1. The CDR3 DNA reads TGTGCCAGTAGTCGGACAGGGGGCGAAAAACTGTTTTTT. It translates to CASSRTGGEKLFF.

The rearrangement joins TRBV25-1 to TRBJ1-2; D gene unclear. The CDR3 is 12 residues long. V lost 3 bases, J lost 4 bases, and 6 bases lay in between. Germline CDR1 reads MGHDK; CDR2 reads SYGVNS. The CDR3 nucleotides are TGTGCCAGCAGTGAGGCGGGCTATGGCTACACCTTC. It codes for CASSEAGYGYTF.

The chain links TRBV19 to TRBJ1-5, with 11 bases aligning to TRBD1. Germline CDR1 reads LNHDA; CDR2 reads SQIVND (reference sequence). Trimming removed 3 bases from V and 6 bases from J; junction bases left unmatched: 4. The CDR3 is made up of 15 amino acids. In DNA, the CDR3 is TGTGCCAGTAGTATCCGGACAGGGGGCGTTCAGCCCCAGCATTTT. This gives the protein CASSIRTGGVQPQHF.

V is TRBV19 and J is TRBJ1-2; a weak D match, TRBD1 (5 bases). The germline V gene has CDR1 LNHDA and CDR2 SQIVND (reference sequence). Trimming pared 3 bases from V and 4 bases from J, leaving 15 bases between. CDR3 length: 15 residues. CDR3: CASSINTRQTYGYTF. DNA for the CDR3: TGTGCCAGTAGTATCAATACCAGACAGACCTATGGCTACACCTTC. The full variable domain, its missing parts supplied by reference TRBV19 and TRBJ1-2, is DGGITQSPKYLFRKEGQNVTLSCEQNLNHDAMYWYRQDPGQGLRLIYYSQIVNDFQKGDIAEGYSVSREKKESFPLTVTSAQKNPTAFYLCASSINTRQTYGYTFGSGTRLTVV.

The gene calls are TRBV9 and TRBJ2-7, with 14 bases lining up with TRBD2. V trimming: 3 bases; J trimming: 6 bases; junction bases outside the gene matches: 5. Per germline, CDR1 SGDLS and CDR2 YYNGEE. CDR3 length: 15 residues. The CDR3 is CASSETGTSGGEQYF. The CDR3 DNA follows: TGTGCCAGCAGCGAAACCGGGACTAGCGGGGGCGAGCAGTACTTC. Based on the CDR3 plus reference TRBV9 and TRBJ2-7, the full variable domain is DSGVTQTPKHLITATGQRVTLRCSPRSGDLSVYWYQQSLDQGLQFLIQYYNGEERAKGNILERFSAQQFPDLHSELNLSSLELGDSALYFCASSETGTSGGEQYFGPGTRLTVT.

The rearrangement uses TRBV5-6 and TRBJ2-5; no definite D call. Trimming left V 0 bases short and J 2 bases short, with 5 bases between. Germline V lookup: CDR1 SGHDT, CDR2 YYEEEE. This CDR3 has 13 amino acids. The CDR3 loop reads CASSLDIQETQYF. The CDR3 nucleotides are TGTGCCAGCAGCTTGGACATACAAGAGACCCAGTACTTC.

The V gene is TRBV2, the J gene TRBJ1-2; no clear D. The V gene's germline CDR1 is SNHLY and CDR2 FYNNEI. Deletions cut 8 bases from V and 7 bases from J, with 20 bases between. The CDR3 contains 14 residues. CDR3 loop: CASRFQGMGGGYTF. As DNA, the CDR3 is TGTGCCAGCCGGTTCCAAGGTATGGGAGGTGGCTACACCTTC. The whole variable domain, remainder taken from reference TRBV2 and TRBJ1-2, is EPEVTQTPSHQVTQMGQEVILRCVPISNHLYFYWYRQILGQKVEFLVSFYNNEISEKSEIFDDQFSVERPDGSNFTLKIRSTKLEDSAMYFCASRFQGMGGGYTFGSGTRLTVV.

The CDR3 DNA reads TGCGCCAGCAGTGACGGACTAGCGGCCCAAGAGACCCAGTACTTC. This translates into CASSDGLAAQETQYF. The chain employs TRBV10-1 and TRBJ2-5; 10 nucleotides agree with TRBD2. CDR3 length: 15 residues. Germline CDR1 and CDR2: WNHNN and SYGVQD (reference sequence). With 3 bases clipped from V and 1 base from J, the junction kept 2 bases outside the gene matches.

There are a few counts of this clone. V gene TRBV6-1 combines with J gene TRBJ2-1; 11 bases line up with TRBD2. CDR1 and CDR2 from the germline V gene are MNHNS and SASEGT. After removal of 4 bases from V and 0 bases from J, the junction contained 5 bases not matched to a gene. The CDR3 length is 17 residues. CDR3 protein: CASSARLAGTSYNEQFF. The CDR3 coding sequence is TGTGCCAGCAGTGCTAGACTAGCGGGGACCTCCTACAATGAGCAGTTCTTC.

This chain connects TRBV2 to TRBJ2-3, with D unclear. Trimming cost V 5 bases and J 6 bases, with 9 bases left between them. CDR1 is SNHLY, CDR2 FYNNEI, per germline. CDR3 length: 12 residues. The CDR3 DNA reads TGTGCCAGCAGTACGTTCACCGATACGCAGTATTTT. Amino acids: CASSTFTDTQYF.

The chain joins TRBV30 to TRBJ2-5; no reliable D call. The CDR3 has 16 amino acids. Germline assignment: CDR1 GTSNPN and CDR2 SVGIG (reference sequence). Trimming shortened V by 0 bases and J by 0 bases, and 14 bases separated the two germline ends. CDR3 coding DNA: TGTGCCTGGAGTGTACCCGCCGACCTGTACCAAGAGACCCAGTACTTC. As protein: CAWSVPADLYQETQYF.

V gene TRBV27 combines with J gene TRBJ1-5; a possible D gene is TRBD1 (5 bases). Germline V gene data show CDR1 as MNHEY and CDR2 as SMNVEV (reference sequence). The germline V and J ends were trimmed by 4 bases and 4 bases, with 14 bases remaining between them. This CDR3 spans 15 amino acids. In nucleotides, the CDR3 is TGTGCCAGCAGTTCGGGACCCTACCGTAATCAGCCCCAGCATTTT. This sequence encodes CASSSGPYRNQPQHF.

This clone was seen only a few times. CDR3 bases: TGTGCCAGTAGTATATCAGGGATCAATGGCTACACCTTC. As protein: CASSISGINGYTF. J is TRBJ1-2 and V is TRBV19; possible D gene TRBD1, 5 bases. The V and J ends lost 2 bases and 6 bases respectively, with 10 bases between them. Looked up from germline, CDR1 is LNHDA and CDR2 is SQIVND (reference sequence). The CDR3 loop spans 13 amino acids. The whole variable domain, filled in from reference TRBV19 and TRBJ1-2, reads DGGITQSPKYLFRKEGQNVTLSCEQNLNHDAMYWYRQDPGQGLRLIYYSQIVNDFQKGDIAEGYSVSREKKESFPLTVTSAQKNPTAFYLCASSISGINGYTFGSGTRLTVV.